The 31 T cell receptor beta chains below were found in one sample sequenced in a study of blood T cell repertoires in COVID-19. Clones were sequenced by immunoSEQ multiplex PCR, and TCRdb holds only the in-frame ones, with some missing. The sample consists of about 140,000 clones, about four fifths of them appearing once. The specimen sequenced was peripheral blood. These receptor sequences come from an older man who had recovered from COVID-19.

This clone was observed a single time. The J gene is TRBJ2-3, the V gene TRBV6-1, with D possibly being TRBD2 (5 bases). This CDR3 spans 14 amino acids. Trimming pared 6 bases from V and 1 base from J, leaving 11 bases between. The germline V gene encodes CDR1 MNHNS and CDR2 SASEGT. The CDR3 region is CASRDTLGTDTQYF. The CDR3 DNA sequence: TGTGCCAGCAGAGATACACTAGGCACAGATACGCAGTATTTT.

The chain links TRBV5-1 to TRBJ2-3; the match to TRBD2 covers 11 bases. The CDR3 has 14 amino acids. V trimming: 0 bases; J trimming: 6 bases; junction bases outside the gene matches: 0. The germline CDR1 and CDR2 sequences are SGHRS and YFSETQ. Here the CDR3 reads CASSLVAGGDTQYF. The CDR3 coding sequence is TGCGCCAGCAGCTTGGTAGCGGGAGGGGATACGCAGTATTTT. The variable domain in full, with the rest retrieved from reference TRBV5-1 and TRBJ2-3, is KAGVTQTPRYLIKTRGQQVTLSCSPISGHRSVSWYQQTPGQGLQFLFEYFSETQRNKGNFPGRFSGRQFSNSRSEMNVSTLELGDSALYLCASSLVAGGDTQYFGPGTRLTVL.

This chain joins TRBV6-5 and TRBJ2-1; 7 nucleotides agree with TRBD2. Trimming took 4 bases from V and 16 from J; bases not matched to a gene: 13. The CDR3 spans 13 residues. The V gene's germline CDR1 is MNHEY and CDR2 SVGAGI. The CDR3 DNA is TGTGCCAGCAGTTGGGGAGGGAGGGGCACAAAATTCTTC. It encodes CASSWGGRGTKFF.

The chain joins TRBV7-2 to TRBJ2-7; 10 positions agree with TRBD2. The CDR3 is 14 residues long. The junction had 1 base not matched to a gene; V was cut back by 2 bases and J by 3 bases. Germline V gene sequence: CDR1 SGHTA, CDR2 FQGNSA. The CDR3 reads CASSLLAGVYEQYF. The CDR3 nucleotides read TGTGCCAGCAGCTTACTAGCGGGAGTCTACGAGCAGTACTTC.

The gene calls are TRBV2 and TRBJ2-7; TRBD2 aligns across 10 bases. The CDR3 is 13 residues long. The V gene end was trimmed by 5 bases and the J gene end by 7 bases; junction bases not matched to a gene: 5. Germline CDR1 SNHLY, CDR2 FYNNEI. CDR3 residues: CASSTAGGREQYF. CDR3 nucleotide sequence: TGTGCCAGCAGTACAGCGGGGGGGCGGGAGCAGTACTTC.

This clone was detected only a few times. V is TRBV18 and J is TRBJ1-2, with TRBD1 identical over 7 bases. The CDR3 length is 14 residues. Germline CDR1 reads KGHSH; CDR2 reads LQKENI. The V and J ends lost 5 bases and 6 bases, in that order; junction bases with no gene match: 9. CDR3 residues: CASSINDRVNGYTF. DNA of the CDR3: TGTGCCAGCTCAATAAATGACAGGGTTAATGGCTACACCTTC.

The V and J genes are TRBV6-4 and TRBJ1-1, with D uncertain. The V gene's germline CDR1 is MRHNA and CDR2 SNTAGT. There are 13 residues in the CDR3. Trimming removed 5 bases at V and 1 base at J, with 8 bases between. The CDR3 is CASSTQPNTEAFF. The CDR3 DNA is TGTGCCAGCAGTACACAGCCGAACACTGAAGCTTTCTTT.

The V call is TRBV6-6, the J call TRBJ2-7; perhaps TRBD1 as D (5 bases). Germline CDR1 MNHNY, CDR2 SVGAGI (reference sequence). The CDR3 length is 15 residues. The V end lost 7 bases, the J end lost 4 bases, and 20 bases lay between the germline ends. CDR3 nucleotide sequence: TGTGCCAGCACCCTAGAAGGCAGGGTCAGTTACGAGCAGTACTTC. Translated: CASTLEGRVSYEQYF.

The rearrangement links TRBV11-2 to TRBJ1-2; 8 nucleotides agree with TRBD1. V lost 4 bases to trimming and J lost 3 bases; unmatched junction nucleotides: 10. The germline V gene encodes CDR1 SGHAT and CDR2 FQNNGV. CDR3 length equals 16 residues. The CDR3 DNA is TGTGCCAGCAGCTCCGATCGACAGGGGTATGACTATGGCTACACCTTC. Its translation is CASSSDRQGYDYGYTF.

V is TRBV4-3 and J is TRBJ2-3; D is ambiguous. Germline V gene data show CDR1 as LGHNA and CDR2 as YSLEER. V lost 0 bases, J lost 7 bases, and 14 bases lay in between. CDR3 length equals 15 residues. The CDR3 bases are TGCGCCAGCAGCCAAGAGGCCGATTCCACCCATACGCAGTATTTT. Its translation: CASSQEADSTHTQYF.

CDR3 sequence reads: CASSPPSYTDTQYF. The DNA of the CDR3 is TGTGCCAGCAGCCCCCCCAGTTACACAGATACGCAGTATTTT. The gene calls are TRBV9 and TRBJ2-3, with D unclear. CDR1 is SGDLS and CDR2 is YYNGEE in the germline V gene. V was cut by 4 bases and J by 2 bases, with 11 bases left in between. The CDR3 is 14 amino acids.

Here the CDR3 reads CASSQDGLAGTDTQYF. CDR3 nucleotide sequence: TGCGCCAGCAGCCAAGATGGACTAGCGGGCACAGATACGCAGTATTTT. This chain links TRBV4-3 with TRBJ2-3; 10 bases fit TRBD2. V lost 0 bases and J lost 1; bases outside the gene matches: 1. From germline, CDR1 is LGHNA and CDR2 YSLEER. The CDR3 is made up of 16 amino acids.

This chain links TRBV5-1 with TRBJ2-1; 7 bases agree with TRBD2. Germline assignment: CDR1 SGHRS and CDR2 YFSETQ. The CDR3 spans 17 residues. Trimming removed 2 bases from V and 7 bases from J; junction bases left unmatched: 15. The CDR3 here is CASSFQVGGRAANEQFF. The CDR3 bases are TGCGCCAGCAGCTTTCAGGTAGGAGGGAGGGCCGCAAATGAGCAGTTCTTC.

This chain joins TRBV7-9 and TRBJ2-1; 8 bases map to TRBD2. Trimming removed 3 bases from V and 10 bases from J; junction bases left unmatched: 20. Germline V gives CDR1 SEHNR, CDR2 FQNEAQ (reference sequence). The CDR3 spans 18 residues. The CDR3, as DNA: TGTGCCAGCAGCTTTCCCCCGCGGCTAGCGGGCCCCGCCAGCGAGCAGTTCTTC. It is translated as CASSFPPRLAGPASEQFF.

For this clone: The junction departs from germline at one end; a sequencing error may be responsible. The chain carries TRBV24-1 and TRBJ2-7; 11 bases align to TRBD1. Germline V gene lookup returns CDR1 KGHDR and CDR2 SFDVKD. The CDR3 is made up of 17 amino acids. CDR3 sequence reads: CPLAPGQGAPYGYEQYF. The CDR3 nucleotides read TGCCCCCTCGCTCCAGGACAGGGGGCCCCTTACGGCTACGAGCAGTACTTC.

The V gene is TRBV11-2, the J gene TRBJ2-1, with a weak D call TRBD1 (5 bases). Trimming removed 0 bases at V and 6 bases at J, with 15 bases between. The CDR3 sequence is 16 residues long. From germline, CDR1 is SGHAT and CDR2 FQNNGV. The CDR3 region is CASSLDFATVGNEQFF. As DNA, the CDR3 is TGTGCCAGCAGCTTAGATTTCGCGACAGTTGGCAATGAGCAGTTCTTC.

This chain connects TRBV10-3 to TRBJ2-1; a weak D match, TRBD1 (6 bases). Germline assignment: CDR1 ENHRY and CDR2 SYGVKD. Trimming took off 6 bases at V and 7 bases at J, with 13 bases between the two ends. The CDR3 runs 13 residues. The CDR3 nucleotides are TGTGCCATCAGGGGGGCCCCTGGGAATGAGCAGTTCTTC. The encoded protein is CAIRGAPGNEQFF.

V usage is TRBV29-1 and J usage is TRBJ2-7; 9 bases are a match to TRBD2. The germline V gene encodes CDR1 SQVTM and CDR2 ANQGSEA. This CDR3 region has 16 residues. The trim removed 5 bases at V and 4 bases at J, leaving 15 bases unmatched. CDR3 loop: CSVSGRLAGLPYEQYF. In nucleotides, the CDR3 is TGCAGCGTTTCCGGCAGGCTAGCGGGACTTCCTTACGAGCAGTACTTC.

V gene TRBV28 combines with J gene TRBJ1-1; tentatively, D is TRBD1 (6 bases). V was pared by 7 bases and J by 1 base, with 13 bases between. The germline CDR1 and CDR2 sequences are MDHEN and SYDVKM. This CDR3 spans 14 amino acids. For the CDR3, the DNA is TGTGCCAGCAAGCCTGTCAGGGGGAACACTGAAGCTTTCTTT. It encodes CASKPVRGNTEAFF.

The chain couples TRBV15 to TRBJ2-3; maybe TRBD2 (6 bases). Trimming left V 7 bases short and J 0 bases short, with 14 bases between. The CDR3 runs 15 residues. CDR1 is LNHNV, CDR2 YYDKDF, per germline (reference sequence). CDR3 DNA: TGTGCCACCAAGACCGGGGGATCTAGCACAGATACGCAGTATTTT. This gives the protein CATKTGGSSTDTQYF.

The rearrangement uses TRBV19 and TRBJ1-2, with D perhaps TRBD1 (5 bases). V lost 6 bases and J lost 1, with 12 bases in between. The CDR3 has 14 amino acids. The germline V gene encodes CDR1 LNHDA and CDR2 SQIVND (reference sequence). The CDR3 region has the DNA TGTGCCAGTAGCCAGGGCGATTTTAACTATGGCTACACCTTC. The encoded protein is CASSQGDFNYGYTF.

This clone was observed a handful of times. The chain is built from TRBV5-1 and TRBJ2-2; TRBD1 might be the D (8 bases). The CDR3 totals 16 residues. Germline CDR1 and CDR2: SGHRS and YFSETQ. Between the trimmed V and J ends, which lost 4 bases and 3 bases, there was a span of 16 bases. In DNA form, the CDR3 reads TGCGCCAGCAGCCCTCTTACAGGGGGGGACACCGGGGAGCTGTTTTTT. Protein sequence: CASSPLTGGDTGELFF. Filled out from reference TRBV5-1 and TRBJ2-2, the complete variable domain reads KAGVTQTPRYLIKTRGQQVTLSCSPISGHRSVSWYQQTPGQGLQFLFEYFSETQRNKGNFPGRFSGRQFSNSRSEMNVSTLELGDSALYLCASSPLTGGDTGELFFGEGSRLTVL.

V gene TRBV9 combines with J gene TRBJ1-4, with D unclear. The CDR3 has 14 amino acids. Trimming left V 4 bases short and J 0 bases short, with 7 bases between. Germline-derived CDR1 and CDR2 are SGDLS and YYNGEE. The CDR3 nucleotides read TGTGCCAGCAGCCCGACATCAACTAATGAAAAACTGTTTTTT. Encoded protein: CASSPTSTNEKLFF.

V is TRBV11-2 and J is TRBJ2-3, with D possibly TRBD2 on 6 matching bases. V lost 5 bases to trimming and J lost 4 bases, with 22 bases between them. Germline V gene lookup returns CDR1 SGHAT and CDR2 FQNNGV. The CDR3 covers 17 residues. Here the CDR3 DNA reads TGTGCCAGCAGCCCCCTCTTGGGGGAGGAGATCGCAGATACGCAGTATTTT. As protein: CASSPLLGEEIADTQYF.

The V gene is TRBV18, the J gene TRBJ1-4, with a weak D call TRBD1 (5 bases). This CDR3 spans 16 amino acids. Between the trimmed V and J ends, which lost 0 bases and 2 bases, there was a span of 10 bases. Germline lookup yields CDR1 KGHSH and CDR2 LQKENI. Written as DNA, the CDR3 is TGTGCCAGCTCACCACCCCAAGGGGTCACTAATGAAAAACTGTTTTTT. This sequence encodes CASSPPQGVTNEKLFF.

This chain joins TRBV5-1 and TRBJ1-4; 7 bases line up with TRBD1. This CDR3 region has 15 residues. Per the germline V gene, CDR1 is SGHRS and CDR2 is YFSETQ. V shed 4 bases and J 3 bases; nucleotides not matched to a gene: 6. The CDR3 loop is CASSHDRASNEKLFF. The DNA of the CDR3 is TGCGCCAGCAGCCATGACAGGGCGTCTAATGAAAAACTGTTTTTT.

Only one count was recorded for this clone. This chain connects TRBV5-4 to TRBJ2-2, with TRBD2 identical over 9 bases. Germline V lookup: CDR1 SGHNT, CDR2 YYREEE (reference sequence). J was trimmed by 3 bases and V by 5 bases; bases with no gene match: 8. The CDR3 length is 16 residues. CDR3 in amino acids: CASSRGAGGDTGELFF. DNA of the CDR3: TGTGCCAGCAGTCGGGGAGCGGGAGGAGACACCGGGGAGCTGTTTTTT. Based on the CDR3 plus reference TRBV5-4 and TRBJ2-2, the full variable domain is ETGVTQSPTHLIKTRGQQVTLRCSSQSGHNTVSWYQQALGQGPQFIFQYYREEENGRGNFPPRFSGLQFPNYSSELNVNALELDDSALYLCASSRGAGGDTGELFFGEGSRLTVL.

Turning to this clone: A read error may account for a junction end that differs from germline. The chain is built from TRBV6-2 or TRBV6-3 and TRBJ2-1; 10 bases align to TRBD2. Germline V lookup: CDR1 MNHEY, CDR2 SVGEGT. This CDR3 spans 15 amino acids. The CDR3 DNA reads as TGTGCCAGCAGCCCAAGCGGGAGGGCCTATAATGAGCAGTTCTTC. Translated: CASSPSGRAYNEQFF.

This clone was recorded a few times. The DNA for the CDR3 is TGCGCCAGCACCACAGGGCCATATAATTCACCCCTCCACTTT. Translation: CASTTGPYNSPLHF. The rearrangement joins TRBV23-1 to TRBJ1-6, with D tentatively TRBD1 (6 bases). TRBV23-1 is placed among ORFs of uncertain function. Deletions cut 7 bases from V and 4 bases from J, with 11 bases between. The CDR3 has 14 amino acids.

CDR3 DNA: TGCGCCAGCAGTTTACAGGGTAGTGCTGAGCAGTTCTTC. Encoded protein: CASSLQGSAEQFF. V and J are TRBV10-2 and TRBJ2-1; TRBD1 is a possible D gene (6 bases). The CDR3 totals 13 residues. V gave up 5 bases and J gave up 9 bases, with 14 bases separating them. Germline V gene sequence: CDR1 WSHSY, CDR2 SAAADI.

The chain combines TRBV9 with TRBJ2-3, with D maybe TRBD2 (9 bases). The CDR3 covers 18 residues. V was pared by 1 base and J by 5 bases, with 23 bases between. Germline V CDR1 and CDR2: SGDLS, YYNGEE. CDR3 protein: CASSVLPFLAGQEDTQYF. In nucleotides, the CDR3 is TGTGCCAGCAGCGTACTACCCTTCCTAGCGGGACAGGAAGATACGCAGTATTTT.